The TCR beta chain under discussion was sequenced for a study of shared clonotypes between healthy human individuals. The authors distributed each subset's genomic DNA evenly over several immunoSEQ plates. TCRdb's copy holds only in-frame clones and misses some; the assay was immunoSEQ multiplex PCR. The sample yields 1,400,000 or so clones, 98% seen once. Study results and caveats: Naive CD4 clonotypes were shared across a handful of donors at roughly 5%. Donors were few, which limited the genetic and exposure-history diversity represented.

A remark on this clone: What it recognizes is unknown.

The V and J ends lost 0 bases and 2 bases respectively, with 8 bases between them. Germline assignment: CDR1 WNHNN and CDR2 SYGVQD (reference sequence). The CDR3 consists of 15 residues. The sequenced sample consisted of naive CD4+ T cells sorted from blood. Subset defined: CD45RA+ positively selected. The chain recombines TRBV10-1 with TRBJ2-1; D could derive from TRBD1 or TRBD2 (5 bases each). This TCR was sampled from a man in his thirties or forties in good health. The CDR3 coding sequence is TGCGCCAGCAGTGAGTCGAGGGGAACCTACAATGAGCAGTTCTTC. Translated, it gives CASSESRGTYNEQFF.